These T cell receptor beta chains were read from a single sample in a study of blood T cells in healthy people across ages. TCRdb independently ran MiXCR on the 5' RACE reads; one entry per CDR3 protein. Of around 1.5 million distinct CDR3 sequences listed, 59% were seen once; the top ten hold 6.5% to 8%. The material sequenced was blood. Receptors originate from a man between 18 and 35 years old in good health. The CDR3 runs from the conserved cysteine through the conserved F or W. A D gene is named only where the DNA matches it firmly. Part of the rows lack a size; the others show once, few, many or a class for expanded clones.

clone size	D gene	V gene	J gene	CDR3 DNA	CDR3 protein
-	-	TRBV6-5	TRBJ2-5	TGTGCCAGCAGACCACAGCTATTAGGAGAGACCCAGTACTTC	CASRPQLLGETQYF
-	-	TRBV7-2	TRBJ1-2	TGTGCCAGCAGCTTAGCCCCTCCAGGGGACGGGCATGGCTACACCTTC	CASSLAPPGDGHGYTF
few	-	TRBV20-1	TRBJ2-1	TGCAGTGCCCCGGCCACCAATGAGCAGTTCTTC	CSAPATNEQFF
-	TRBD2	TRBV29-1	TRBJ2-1	TGCAGCGTTTATCCGGGACTAGCGGGAGGGGGCTCCTACAATGAGCAGTTCTTC	CSVYPGLAGGGSYNEQFF
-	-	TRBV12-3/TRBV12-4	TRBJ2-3	TGTGCCAGCAGCCCGGACGGAGGGACCCCGGGGACAGATACGCAGTATTTT	CASSPDGGTPGTDTQYF
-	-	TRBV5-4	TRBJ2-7	TGTGCCAGCAGCCAACATGCGGGTTCCTACGAGCAGTACTTC	CASSQHAGSYEQYF
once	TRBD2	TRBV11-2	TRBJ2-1	TGTGCCAGCAGCTTAGGCCCTGCCGGTAGCGGGATTTGGAATGAGCAGTTCTTC	CASSLGPAGSGIWNEQFF
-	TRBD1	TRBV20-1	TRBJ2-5	TGCAGTGCTAACACAGGGGGAAAGACCCAGTACTTC	CSANTGGKTQYF
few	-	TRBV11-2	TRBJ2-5	TGTGCCAGCAGCTTAGAGAGAGACCAATCCGTACGCCAGGCAATACAAGAGACCCAGTACTTC	CASSLERDQSVRQAIQETQYF
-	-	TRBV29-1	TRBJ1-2	TGCAGCGTTGCAGGGGAGAGTGGCTACACCTTC	CSVAGESGYTF
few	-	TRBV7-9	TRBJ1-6	TGTGCCAGCAGCTCAGCGGGCAGGGGCGGATCACCCCTCCACTTT	CASSSAGRGGSPLHF
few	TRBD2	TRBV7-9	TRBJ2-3	TGTGCCAGCAGCCCCCGAGCGGGAGCCAGCACAGATACGCAGTATTTT	CASSPRAGASTDTQYF
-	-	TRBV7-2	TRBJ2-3	TGTGCCAGCAGCCGCGGGACCGTGGGTAAGGATACGCAGTATTTT	CASSRGTVGKDTQYF
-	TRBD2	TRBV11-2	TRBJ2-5	TGTGCCAGCAGCTCAATAGCGGGGGAAGAGACCCAGTACTTC	CASSSIAGEETQYF
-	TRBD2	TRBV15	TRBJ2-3	TGTGCCACCAGCAGAGCAGGGACTAGCACGACAGATACGCAGTATTTT	CATSRAGTSTTDTQYF
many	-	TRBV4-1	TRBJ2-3	TGCGCCAGCAGCCAAGTGGGGGGAAGCACAGATACGCAGTATTTT	CASSQVGGSTDTQYF
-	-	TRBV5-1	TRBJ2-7	TGCGCCAGCAGCTGGGAAGGGGCCGCATCCTACGAGCAGTACTTC	CASSWEGAASYEQYF
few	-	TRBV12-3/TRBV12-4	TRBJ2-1	TGTGCCAGCAGGCCCCCCGGGATTTACAATGAGCAGTTCTTC	CASRPPGIYNEQFF
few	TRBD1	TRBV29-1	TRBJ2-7	TGCAGCGTTGCCACCGGGACAGGGATTCGCGAGCAGTACTTC	CSVATGTGIREQYF